These T cell receptor beta chains were read from a single sample in a study of T-cell memory formation after mild COVID-19. TCRdb reprocessed the 5' RACE reads via MiXCR and lists one record per CDR3 protein. The sample has 360,000 or so distinct CDR3 sequences; approximately 27% are singletons. Sequenced material: PBMCs or a T cell subset sorted from them (not recorded which). The receptors derive from an adult woman who had mild COVID-19 (a few samples of this study predate the infection). Cell type and time point are not known. Both conserved end residues are part of each CDR3. The D gene is left open where the match is weak. The size of a clone is reported for some rows only, either as once, few or many, or as a class for expanded clones.

abundance | j_gene | d_gene | v_gene | CDR3aa | CDR3nt
- | TRBJ2-5 | TRBD2 | TRBV5-4 | CASSPLVAGMQETQYF | TGTGCCAGCAGCCCGCTCGTAGCGGGAATGCAAGAGACCCAGTACTTC
few | TRBJ2-5 | TRBD1 | TRBV6-2/TRBV6-3 | CATDRQGAMTQYF | TGTGCCACCGACCGACAGGGTGCGATGACCCAGTACTTC
few | TRBJ2-3 | - | TRBV5-1 | CASSLVGKSTDTQYF | TGCGCCAGCAGCTTGGTGGGGAAGAGCACAGATACGCAGTATTTT
few | TRBJ2-1 | - | TRBV5-1 | CASSHEASVYNEQFF | TGCGCCAGCAGCCATGAGGCTAGCGTATACAATGAGCAGTTCTTC
few | TRBJ1-2 | TRBD1 | TRBV6-1 | CASSESPWKTGESGYTF | TGTGCCAGCAGTGAGAGCCCATGGAAGACAGGGGAGAGCGGCTACACCTTC
- | TRBJ2-3 | - | TRBV24-1 | CATSDRAGGGPVGRDTQYF | TGTGCCACCAGTGACAGAGCCGGAGGGGGGCCTGTAGGTAGAGATACGCAGTATTTT
few | TRBJ2-5 | TRBD1 | TRBV12-3/TRBV12-4 | CASSLGTGGGETQYF | TGTGCCAGCAGTTTGGGGACAGGAGGGGGAGAGACCCAGTACTTC
- | TRBJ1-1 | - | TRBV7-9 | CASTSAGGLAEAFF | TGTGCCAGCACCTCAGCCGGGGGGCTGGCTGAAGCTTTCTTT
- | TRBJ2-5 | - | TRBV6-5 | CASSYLGGAKETQYF | TGTGCCAGCAGTTACTTGGGGGGGGCCAAAGAGACCCAGTACTTC
- | TRBJ2-1 | TRBD1 | TRBV11-3 | CASSRRDSSYNEQFF | TGTGCCAGCTCCCGCCGGGACAGCTCCTACAATGAGCAGTTCTTC
few | TRBJ2-2 | - | TRBV7-2 | CASSLKAGNTGELFF | TGTGCCAGCAGCTTAAAAGCGGGTAACACCGGGGAGCTGTTTTTT
few | TRBJ2-5 | TRBD2 | TRBV2 | CASSEASAGVHSGETQYF | TGTGCCAGCAGTGAAGCTTCGGCGGGGGTCCACTCGGGGGAGACCCAGTACTTC
- | TRBJ2-7 | - | TRBV20-1 | CSALAYEQYF | TGCAGTGCTCTAGCCTACGAGCAGTACTTC
- | TRBJ2-1 | - | TRBV9 | CASSVHGGYNEQFF | TGTGCCAGCAGCGTACACGGGGGTTACAATGAGCAGTTCTTC
few | TRBJ2-1 | - | TRBV5-1 | CASSYPTGDEQFF | TGCGCCAGCAGCTACCCGACTGGGGATGAGCAGTTCTTC
- | TRBJ2-1 | TRBD2 | TRBV24-1 | CATSDKLAGSYNEQFF | TGTGCCACCAGTGATAAACTAGCGGGTTCCTACAATGAGCAGTTCTTC
few | TRBJ2-7 | - | TRBV6-2/TRBV6-3 | CASSYSYDLQQYF | TGTGCCAGCAGTTACTCCTATGACCTACAGCAGTACTTC
few | TRBJ1-5 | TRBD1 | TRBV5-5 | CASSFITGTGGDQPQHF | TGTGCCAGCAGCTTCATTACCGGGACAGGGGGCGATCAGCCCCAGCATTTT
few | TRBJ2-3 | - | TRBV7-3 | CASSRFAPSTDTQYF | TGTGCCAGCAGCCGCTTTGCCCCGAGCACAGATACGCAGTATTTT
- | TRBJ2-1 | - | TRBV20-1 | CSARPPGQNYNEQFF | TGCAGTGCTAGGCCCCCCGGACAGAACTACAATGAGCAGTTCTTC
few | TRBJ2-7 | TRBD1 | TRBV20-1 | CSASLVWDRLPPYEQYF | TGCAGTGCTAGCCTTGTTTGGGACAGACTACCCCCCTACGAGCAGTACTTC
few | TRBJ2-1 | TRBD2 | TRBV18 | CASSQRTSGAASYNEQFF | TGTGCCAGCTCACAACGGACTAGCGGGGCAGCCTCCTACAATGAGCAGTTCTTC
few | TRBJ2-7 | TRBD2 | TRBV7-9 | CASSGTSDISYEQYF | TGTGCCAGCAGCGGTACTAGCGATATCTCCTACGAGCAGTACTTC
- | TRBJ1-2 | - | TRBV4-2 | CASSQEGGYTF | TGTGCCAGCAGCCAAGAAGGGGGCTACACCTTC
- | TRBJ2-1 | TRBD2 | TRBV27 | CASSLLLAGGPNEQFF | TGTGCCAGCAGTTTATTGCTAGCGGGGGGGCCTAATGAGCAGTTCTTC
- | TRBJ1-5 | - | TRBV6-1 | CASSRRGGQPQHF | TGTGCCAGCAGCCGAAGGGGGGGACAGCCCCAGCATTTT
- | TRBJ2-7 | - | TRBV20-1 | CSAIPSDSGEVGEQYF | TGCAGTGCTATCCCCAGCGATTCGGGGGAAGTGGGCGAGCAGTACTTC
few | TRBJ1-1 | - | TRBV4-2 | CASSQDRGVEAFF | TGTGCCAGCAGCCAAGATCGTGGAGTGGAAGCTTTCTTT
few | TRBJ2-3 | - | TRBV27 | CASSLLGGKDTQYF | TGTGCCAGCAGTTTACTCGGGGGCAAAGATACGCAGTATTTT
few | TRBJ2-1 | TRBD1 | TRBV7-9 | CASSLTGGSSYNEQFF | TGTGCCAGCAGCCTTACAGGGGGGAGCTCCTACAATGAGCAGTTCTTC
- | TRBJ1-1 | - | TRBV12-3/TRBV12-4 | CASSLHRPTEAFF | TGTGCCAGCAGTTTGCACAGGCCCACTGAAGCTTTCTTT
- | TRBJ2-1 | - | TRBV24-1 | CATSPVGGRGEQFF | TGTGCCACCAGTCCGGTGGGGGGAAGGGGTGAGCAGTTCTTC
- | TRBJ2-6 | TRBD2 | TRBV24-1 | CATSDRGTSGRRSGAKVLTF | TGTGCCACCAGTGACCGGGGGACTAGCGGGAGAAGGTCTGGGGCCAAAGTCCTGACTTTC
- | TRBJ2-3 | TRBD2 | TRBV7-8 | CASSFQREWESTDTQYF | TGTGCCAGCAGCTTCCAGCGGGAGTGGGAGAGCACAGATACGCAGTATTTT
- | TRBJ1-1 | - | TRBV4-3 | CASSQGSGRNTEAFF | TGCGCCAGCAGCCAAGGGAGTGGCCGGAACACTGAAGCTTTCTTT
- | TRBJ2-1 | - | TRBV4-2 | CASSQGDSSYNEQFF | TGTGCCAGCAGCCAGGGGGACTCCTCCTACAATGAGCAGTTCTTC
- | TRBJ2-3 | - | TRBV24-1 | CATSDLQADTQYF | TGTGCCACCAGTGATTTGCAGGCGGATACGCAGTATTTT
- | TRBJ2-2 | TRBD1 | TRBV5-1 | CASSVPSGTGSNTGELFF | TGCGCCAGCAGCGTACCCTCCGGGACAGGGTCGAACACCGGGGAGCTGTTTTTT
- | TRBJ1-1 | TRBD1 | TRBV29-1 | CSAVPFVTGTNTEAFF | TGCAGCGCTGTCCCCTTTGTGACAGGGACGAACACTGAAGCTTTCTTT
many | TRBJ2-5 | TRBD2 | TRBV18 | CASQGLAGRETQYF | TGTGCCAGCCAGGGACTAGCGGGAAGAGAGACCCAGTACTTC
few | TRBJ2-1 | TRBD2 | TRBV7-8 | CASTITRLAGYNEQFF | TGTGCCAGCACCATTACCCGGCTAGCGGGCTACAATGAGCAGTTCTTC
few | TRBJ2-7 | - | TRBV6-5 | CASSYGNSPEQYF | TGTGCCAGCAGTTACGGTAACAGTCCCGAGCAGTACTTC
few | TRBJ1-2 | - | TRBV5-1 | CASRTDTYGYTF | TGCGCCAGCAGGACGGATACCTATGGCTACACCTTC